The 15 T cell receptor beta chains presented below share a single source sample, sequenced in a study of T cell responses to AZD1222 COVID-19 vaccine. The method was immunoSEQ multiplex PCR; TCRdb's version includes in-frame clones alone and lacks a portion of them. The sample carries tens of thousands of clones, around 89% recorded once. This specimen consisted of peripheral blood, obtained on day 0 of AZD1222 vaccination. The receptors were sampled from an adult in good health.

The chain joins TRBV7-2 to TRBJ2-7; D ambiguous. Trimming stripped 0 bases from V and 2 bases from J, with 8 bases between. The germline V gene has CDR1 SGHTA and CDR2 FQGNSA. The CDR3 sequence is 14 residues long. CDR3 sequence reads: CASSLASAPYEQYF. CDR3 nucleotide sequence: TGTGCCAGCAGCTTAGCCTCTGCCCCCTACGAGCAGTACTTC.

The V call is TRBV5-1, the J call TRBJ2-3; 16 positions match TRBD2. The V and J ends lost 4 bases and 0 bases, in that order; junction bases with no gene match: 5. CDR1 and CDR2 from the germline V gene are SGHRS and YFSETQ. This CDR3 comprises 18 residues. CDR3 DNA sequence: TGCGCCAGCAGCCCGGGACTAGCGGGAGGGCCCAGCACAGATACGCAGTATTTT. Amino acid sequence: CASSPGLAGGPSTDTQYF.

This rearrangement joins TRBV19 to TRBJ1-2; 7 nucleotides align to TRBD1. The CDR3 contains 16 residues. Germline assignment: CDR1 LNHDA and CDR2 SQIVND (reference sequence). V trimming: 4 bases; J trimming: 2 bases; junction bases outside the gene matches: 10. CDR3 bases: TGTGCCAGTAGTAGGGACAGCCTAGGATGGAACTATGGCTACACCTTC. Its translation: CASSRDSLGWNYGYTF.

The chain recombines TRBV6-2 or TRBV6-3 with TRBJ1-5; the match to TRBD1 covers 7 bases. CDR3 size: 17 residues. J was trimmed by 4 bases and V by 5 bases; bases with no gene match: 14. CDR1 and CDR2 from the germline V gene are MNHEY and SVGEGT. The DNA of the CDR3 is TGTGCCAGCAGTCGGGCCAGGGGGTACTCTTCTAATCAGCCCCAGCATTTT. As protein: CASSRARGYSSNQPQHF.

V gene TRBV4-1 combines with J gene TRBJ2-2, with D possibly matching TRBD2 (5 bases). Germline CDR1 and CDR2: MGHRA and YSYEKL. Trimming left V 3 bases short and J 3 bases short, with 14 bases between. This CDR3 region has 16 residues. The CDR3 DNA reads TGCGCCAGCAGCCAGTTACGGGGTTCAGACACCGGGGAGCTGTTTTTT. Its translation is CASSQLRGSDTGELFF.

CDR3 sequence reads: CASSEVGGPQHF. As DNA, the CDR3 is TGCGCCAGCAGTGAGGTGGGAGGGCCCCAGCATTTT. The chain has TRBV10-2 and TRBJ1-5; D call uncertain. Germline CDR1 reads WSHSY; CDR2 reads SAAADI. Trimming stripped 2 bases from V and 9 bases from J, with 8 bases between. This CDR3 region has 12 residues.

The chain couples TRBV11-2 to TRBJ2-7, with 14 positions matching TRBD2. The CDR3 runs to 15 residues. The ends lost 4 bases at V and 2 bases at J; junction bases unmatched: 1. Per the germline V gene, CDR1 is SGHAT and CDR2 is FQNNGV. The CDR3 region has the DNA TGTGCCAGCAGCTCGGGACTAGCGGGGGCCTACGAGCAGTACTTC. It codes for CASSSGLAGAYEQYF.

The chain uses TRBV6-1 and TRBJ2-1; 11 bases are shared with TRBD2. The germline V gene has CDR1 MNHNS and CDR2 SASEGT. With 0 bases clipped from V and 10 bases from J, the junction kept 8 bases outside the gene matches. The CDR3 extends over 16 amino acids. In nucleotides, the CDR3 is TGTGCCAGCAGTGAAGCGAGGCTAGCGGGAGGCAACGAGCAGTTCTTC. It specifies CASSEARLAGGNEQFF.

The chain combines TRBV5-5 with TRBJ1-5; weak D call: TRBD1 (5 bases). The CDR3 is 18 residues long. In germline, CDR1 is SGHKS, CDR2 YYEKEE (reference sequence). The germline V and J ends were trimmed by 0 bases and 4 bases, with 20 bases remaining between them. CDR3 amino acids: CASSLEQSTVGRNQPQHF. In nucleotides, the CDR3 is TGTGCCAGCAGCTTGGAACAGTCGACAGTCGGACGGAATCAGCCCCAGCATTTT.

J is TRBJ1-5 and V is TRBV10-1, with D uncertain. Germline V CDR1 and CDR2: WNHNN, SYGVQD (reference sequence). This CDR3 has 16 residues. Deletions cut 6 bases from V and 5 bases from J, with 20 bases between. The CDR3 protein is CASRDPLRSIYQPQHF. The CDR3 DNA sequence: TGCGCCAGCAGGGACCCTCTTCGCTCAATCTATCAGCCCCAGCATTTT.

V gene TRBV6-5 combines with J gene TRBJ1-2, with 9 bases lining up with TRBD1. Germline V CDR1 and CDR2: MNHEY, SVGAGI. The CDR3 contains 14 residues. The junction had 5 bases not matched to a gene; V was cut back by 5 bases and J by 4 bases. DNA of the CDR3: TGTGCCAGCAGTACGGACAGGGGCAGCTATGGCTACACCTTC. It specifies CASSTDRGSYGYTF.

The V and J genes are TRBV6-6 and TRBJ2-1, with 12 nucleotides matching TRBD1. V was pared by 4 bases and J by 13 bases, with 5 bases of the junction left unmatched. The CDR3 extends over 13 amino acids. Germline values: CDR1 MNHNY, CDR2 SVGAGI (reference sequence). The CDR3 is CASSSRDRGPQFF. CDR3 sequence (DNA): TGTGCCAGCAGTTCGAGGGACAGGGGGCCTCAGTTCTTC.

CDR3 region: CASSHLPGHSYEQYF. The CDR3 DNA is TGTGCCAGCAGCCATCTGCCGGGGCACTCCTACGAGCAGTACTTC. This chain joins TRBV7-2 and TRBJ2-7; D tentatively reads TRBD1 or TRBD2 (5 bases each). V gave up 5 bases and J gave up 0 bases, with 14 bases separating them. The CDR3 loop spans 15 amino acids. Looked up from germline, CDR1 is SGHTA and CDR2 is FQGNSA.

For this clone: Other DNA sequences of this sample code for an identical CDR3. This sequence joins TRBV5-1 and TRBJ2-7; D unclear. V was trimmed by 0 bases and J by 0 bases, leaving 7 bases between them. The CDR3 covers 14 residues. CDR1 SGHRS and CDR2 YFSETQ come from the germline V gene. The CDR3 protein is CASSLERSSYEQYF. The CDR3 region has the DNA TGCGCCAGCAGCTTGGAAAGGAGCTCCTACGAGCAGTACTTC.

The chain is built from TRBV7-9 and TRBJ1-1, with 9 bases identical to TRBD1. With 4 bases clipped from V and 4 bases from J, the junction kept 7 bases outside the gene matches. Germline V lookup: CDR1 SEHNR, CDR2 FQNEAQ (reference sequence). The length of the CDR3 is 15 residues. The CDR3 reads CASSSSGTGPTEAFF. CDR3 DNA sequence: TGTGCCAGCAGCTCCTCCGGGACAGGGCCCACTGAAGCTTTCTTT.